This T cell receptor beta chain was captured in a study of shared clonotypes between healthy human individuals. This clone was picked up one time. V gave up 4 bases and J gave up 9 bases; unmatched junction bases: 14. Germline CDR1 and CDR2: LGHNA and YSLEER. The CDR3 is 16 residues long. The protocol was immunoSEQ multiplex PCR, while the TCRdb copy is restricted to in-frame clones and leaves out a portion. Of about 2.3 million clones in the sample, approximately 95% were seen once. Sequenced material: naive CD4+ T cells from PBMCs. As to subset: CD45RA+ positively selected. The TCR comes from a young man in good health. Some clones in this sample may be carry-over from other donors' samples. This chain links TRBV4-3 with TRBJ2-1; 8 bases are shared with TRBD2. The CDR3 loop reads CASSPGLVVLASEQFF. For the CDR3, the DNA is TGCGCCAGCAGCCCGGGACTAGTTGTACTGGCTAGTGAGCAGTTCTTC.